Shown below are 22 T cell receptor beta chains from a single sample sequenced in a study of cytomegalovirus exposure and HLA in healthy donors. PCR amplification relied on 60 Vbeta primers (plus 13 Jbeta primers). Repertoires were generated with immunoSEQ multiplex PCR, while TCRdb's copy carries only in-frame clones and drops some. The data hold 150,000 or so clones, with 70% observed a single time. The source material was PBMCs. The source is a woman aged 55-69 years in good health and CMV-seropositive.

The V and J genes are TRBV28 and TRBJ1-5; D is ambiguous. V shed 6 bases and J shed 0 bases, with 24 bases lying between them. Germline loops: CDR1 MDHEN, CDR2 SYDVKM. This CDR3 has 19 residues. The DNA for the CDR3 is TGTGCCAGCAGCACACCTACCGACATCCTCTTCTATAGCAATCAGCCCCAGCATTTT. This sequence encodes CASSTPTDILFYSNQPQHF.

The gene calls are TRBV10-2 and TRBJ1-5; 7 positions match TRBD1. This CDR3 has 14 residues. Germline trimming cut 7 bases from V and 5 bases from J; bases unmatched to any gene: 8. The germline V gene encodes CDR1 WSHSY and CDR2 SAAADI. The chain's CDR3 is CASTRQGRDQPQHF. In DNA, the CDR3 is TGCGCCAGCACCCGACAGGGTAGGGATCAGCCCCAGCATTTT.

This sequence joins TRBV5-6 and TRBJ2-7, with 8 bases that match TRBD1. Germline V gene data show CDR1 as SGHDT and CDR2 as YYEEEE. The CDR3 contains 12 residues. The V and J ends lost 3 bases and 6 bases, in that order; junction bases with no gene match: 2. The CDR3 DNA sequence: TGTGCCAGCAGCTCGACAGGGGCCGAGCAGTACTTC. Encoded protein: CASSSTGAEQYF.

The rearrangement joins TRBV27 to TRBJ2-7; 7 bases are a match to TRBD1. The CDR3 runs to 14 residues. J gave up 7 bases and V 2 bases, and 8 bases lay outside the gene matches. Germline assignment: CDR1 MNHEY and CDR2 SMNVEV (reference sequence). Here the CDR3 DNA reads TGTGCCAGCAGTTTAGGGACAGTGGCTGGTGAGCAGTACTTC. This translates into CASSLGTVAGEQYF.

The V call is TRBV5-4, the J call TRBJ1-1; D might be TRBD1 (6 bases). CDR3 size: 12 residues. Trimming cost V 2 bases and J 7 bases, with 9 bases left between them. Germline CDR1 and CDR2: SGHNT and YYREEE (reference sequence). CDR3 bases: TGTGCCAGCAGCTTAGAGGACAGTGAAGCTTTCTTT. Its translation: CASSLEDSEAFF.

This clone was seen a few times. The V and J genes are TRBV29-1 and TRBJ2-1, with 11 bases aligning to TRBD1. The CDR3 runs to 14 residues. The V gene's germline CDR1 is SQVTM and CDR2 ANQGSEA. J lost 3 bases, V lost 4 bases, and 2 bases had no gene match. The CDR3 loop is CSVAGTGGYNEQFF. The CDR3 DNA reads TGCAGCGTTGCCGGGACAGGGGGCTACAATGAGCAGTTCTTC.

With regard to this clone: An end of the junction differs from the germline gene, which may be a read error. This chain connects TRBV10-2 to TRBJ2-7, with 11 nucleotides matching TRBD2. The CDR3 spans 15 residues. Germline V gives CDR1 WSHSY, CDR2 SAAADI. As DNA, the CDR3 is TGCGCCAGCGGTGAAGGACTAGCGGGCTCTTACGAGCAGTACTTC. It translates to CASGEGLAGSYEQYF.

The CDR3 here is CASSLGRENTEAFF. CDR3 coding DNA: TGTGCCAGCAGCTTAGGGAGGGAGAACACTGAAGCTTTCTTT. The chain combines TRBV7-9 with TRBJ1-1, with unresolved D. The germline gives CDR1 SEHNR, CDR2 FQNEAQ (reference sequence). The CDR3 is 14 residues long. Trimming left V 1 base short and J 1 base short, with 7 bases between. Filled out from reference TRBV7-9 and TRBJ1-1, the complete variable domain reads DTGVSQNPRHKITKRGQNVTFRCDPISEHNRLYWYRQTLGQGPEFLTYFQNEAQLEKSRLLSDRFSAERPKGSFSTLEIQRTEQGDSAMYLCASSLGRENTEAFFGQGTRLTVV.

This clone was counted once. The chain recombines TRBV28 with TRBJ2-1; D perhaps matches TRBD1 (6 bases). V lost 6 bases and J lost 10, with 13 bases in between. Germline CDR1 and CDR2: MDHEN and SYDVKM. There are 12 residues in the CDR3. CDR3 sequence (DNA): TGTGCCAGCAGATTGGTGGGACAAGAGCAGTTCTTC. This sequence encodes CASRLVGQEQFF.

Only one count was recorded for this clone. The V and J genes are TRBV28 and TRBJ2-7; D perhaps matches TRBD1 (5 bases). With 6 bases removed from V and 5 bases from J, the gap between germline ends came to 17 bases. Germline CDR1 MDHEN, CDR2 SYDVKM. The CDR3 has 14 residues. This CDR3 reads CASRLSGISDEQYF. The CDR3 nucleotides read TGTGCCAGCAGATTGTCAGGGATATCGGACGAGCAGTACTTC.

The J gene is TRBJ1-2, the V gene TRBV29-1; 10 nucleotides line up with TRBD1. V trimming: 0 bases; J trimming: 7 bases; junction bases outside the gene matches: 8. This CDR3 has 15 amino acids. The germline CDR1 and CDR2 sequences are SQVTM and ANQGSEA. The CDR3 coding sequence is TGCAGCGTTGAAGATCAAGGGACAGGGGATCGTGGCTACACCTTC. Encoded protein: CSVEDQGTGDRGYTF.

About this clone itself: The same CDR3 is also encoded by other DNA sequences in this sample. V and J are TRBV11-3 and TRBJ2-2; a weak D match, TRBD2 (5 bases). CDR1 and CDR2 from the germline V gene are SGHNT and YENEEA. Trimming removed 3 bases at V and 3 bases at J, with 8 bases between. The CDR3 is 14 residues long. DNA of the CDR3: TGTGCCAGCAGCTTTGAGGGAGACACCGGGGAGCTGTTTTTT. Amino acids: CASSFEGDTGELFF.

The table lists this clone with a few counts. This chain connects TRBV6-6 to TRBJ1-1; 10 bases match TRBD1. V gave up 5 bases and J gave up 4 bases; unmatched junction bases: 4. CDR1 is MNHNY, CDR2 SVGAGI, per germline (reference sequence). The CDR3 runs 14 residues. The CDR3 reads CASSDRGQSTEAFF. The CDR3, as DNA: TGTGCCAGCAGTGACAGGGGGCAGAGCACTGAAGCTTTCTTT.

The chain links TRBV6-1 to TRBJ2-1, with D hard to call. CDR1 is MNHNS and CDR2 is SASEGT in the germline V gene. The CDR3 extends over 15 amino acids. The V and J ends lost 1 base and 0 bases respectively, with 7 bases between them. The CDR3 coding sequence is TGTGCCAGCAGTGAAGGCGCAAGCTCCTACAATGAGCAGTTCTTC. This translates into CASSEGASSYNEQFF.

This chain connects TRBV7-3 to TRBJ1-2; D may be TRBD1 (5 bases). Deletions cut 2 bases from V and 4 bases from J, with 14 bases between. The CDR3 contains 15 residues. Germline V gene data show CDR1 as SGHTA and CDR2 as FQGTGA. DNA of the CDR3: TGTGCCAGCAGCTTATCAGGTCAGGGCTCCTATGGCTACACCTTC. Translated: CASSLSGQGSYGYTF.

The chain combines TRBV9 with TRBJ2-3, with TRBD2 matching over 10 bases. Trimming cost V 1 base and J 2 bases; bases outside gene matches: 1. Germline V gene lookup returns CDR1 SGDLS and CDR2 YYNGEE. The CDR3 is made up of 15 amino acids. The CDR3 DNA reads TGTGCCAGCAGCGTAACTAGCGGGAACACAGATACGCAGTATTTT. Residues: CASSVTSGNTDTQYF.

There are a few counts of this clone. This CDR3 is also generated by other DNA sequences in the sample. V is TRBV7-2 and J is TRBJ1-2; 9 nucleotides match TRBD1. This CDR3 is built from 14 residues. Germline CDR1 is SGHTA and CDR2 is FQGNSA. V trimming: 5 bases; J trimming: 4 bases; junction bases outside the gene matches: 5. CDR3 DNA sequence: TGTGCCAGCAGCCTAGACAGGGGGGGCTATGGCTACACCTTC. This codes for CASSLDRGGYGYTF.

The CDR3 DNA follows: TGCGCCAGCAGCTTGGGCCGGACTAGCGGCACAGATACGCAGTATTTT. Residues: CASSLGRTSGTDTQYF. This chain connects TRBV5-1 to TRBJ2-3; 9 nucleotides match TRBD2. Germline trimming cut 0 bases from V and 1 base from J; bases unmatched to any gene: 3. Germline V gene sequence: CDR1 SGHRS, CDR2 YFSETQ. This CDR3 has 16 amino acids.

This chain links TRBV28 with TRBJ1-5; TRBD1 is a possible D gene (6 bases). Trimming pared 2 bases from V and 6 bases from J, leaving 14 bases between. Germline V gene sequence: CDR1 MDHEN, CDR2 SYDVKM. The CDR3 runs 15 residues. Here the CDR3 reads CASSLSGGAGQPQHF. As DNA, the CDR3 is TGTGCCAGCAGTTTAAGTGGGGGCGCGGGTCAGCCCCAGCATTTT.

This rearrangement joins TRBV2 to TRBJ2-1, with D maybe TRBD2 (6 bases). Trimming removed 0 bases at V and 9 bases at J, with 15 bases between. Germline V gene data show CDR1 as SNHLY and CDR2 as FYNNEI. The CDR3 totals 15 residues. The DNA for the CDR3 is TGTGCCAGCAGTGAAGCGCGGGGCCGCTGGGGTGAGCAGTTCTTC. This translates into CASSEARGRWGEQFF.

The chain recombines TRBV7-9 with TRBJ2-5; the match to TRBD1 covers 7 bases. V gave up 5 bases and J gave up 1 base; unmatched junction bases: 4. The CDR3 is 14 residues long. The V gene's germline CDR1 is SEHNR and CDR2 FQNEAQ (reference sequence). DNA for the CDR3: TGTGCCAGCAGCCTGGGGACAGCCCAAGAGACCCAGTACTTC. This translates into CASSLGTAQETQYF.

V usage is TRBV9 and J usage is TRBJ2-5, with D uncertain. Germline V CDR1 and CDR2: SGDLS, YYNGEE. The CDR3 length is 13 residues. V was clipped by 3 bases and J by 5 bases, with 11 bases between them. CDR3 in DNA: TGTGCCAGCAGCGGAGGCCCCACGGAGACCCAGTACTTC. Translating gives CASSGGPTETQYF.